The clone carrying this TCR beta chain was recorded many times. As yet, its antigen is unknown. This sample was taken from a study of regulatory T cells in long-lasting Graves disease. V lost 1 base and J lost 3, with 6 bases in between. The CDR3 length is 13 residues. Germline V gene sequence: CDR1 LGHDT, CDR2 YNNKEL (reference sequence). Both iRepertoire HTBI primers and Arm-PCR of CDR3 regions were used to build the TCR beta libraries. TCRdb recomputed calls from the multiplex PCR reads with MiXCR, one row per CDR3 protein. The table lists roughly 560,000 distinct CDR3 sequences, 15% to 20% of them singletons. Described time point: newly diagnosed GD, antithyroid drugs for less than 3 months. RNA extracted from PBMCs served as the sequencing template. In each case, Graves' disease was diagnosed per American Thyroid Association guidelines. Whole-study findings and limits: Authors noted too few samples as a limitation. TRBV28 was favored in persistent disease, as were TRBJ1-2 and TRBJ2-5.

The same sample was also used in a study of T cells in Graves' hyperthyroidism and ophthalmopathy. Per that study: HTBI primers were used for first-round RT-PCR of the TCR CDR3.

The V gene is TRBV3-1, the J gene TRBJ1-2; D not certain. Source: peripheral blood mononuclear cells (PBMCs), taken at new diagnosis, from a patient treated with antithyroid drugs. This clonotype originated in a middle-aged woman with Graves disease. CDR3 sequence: CASSQGGYYGYTF. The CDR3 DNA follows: TGTGCCAGCAGCCAAGGCGGGTACTATGGCTACACCTTC.